This T cell receptor beta chain was identified in a study of T cell responses to AZD1222 COVID-19 vaccine (dated by TCRdb to 2020 to 2022). Background for the entire study: TCR sequencing was performed for about 250 trial participants, of whom around 200 were given two doses of AZD1222 and around 25 were given two doses of MenACWY control vaccine. Trial participants were enrolled into age subgroups of 18-55, 56-69 and 70-plus years, which contained approximately 150, 28 and 58 TCR-sequenced participants, respectively.

On this clone itself: The clone's antigen remains unknown. No quality values exist for individual bases; no much larger clone is one base distant.

The CDR3 regions of human TCRbeta chains were analyzed by immunosequencing. Processing in the source paper ran as follows. Repertoire TCRs were checked for matches against a reference library of SARS-CoV-2-specific TCRs that had been generated using the MIRA antigen-specificity platform. Breadth was defined as the fraction of unique TCRs that were SARS-CoV-2-associated, and depth was defined as the fraction of total T cells that were SARS-CoV-2-associated. Using the MIRA data, every spike-specific TCR was mapped to the spike region that the TCR reacted to and assigned to either a CD4 or a CD8 class. Log10-transformed breadth and depth values were compared by one-way ANOVA with Sidak's multiple comparisons tests. The table comes from immuneACCESS by way of TCRdb, which keeps in-frame sequences with V and J called. Part of the clones is missing from these tables; in studies checked, under half for an unresolved V gene and the rest for unknown reasons. Clone size and V and J calls were adopted from that table, with D and trimming inferred from the DNA. A total of about 160,000 clones appear in this sample, over 75% of them only once. The top ten clones comprise approximately 4.3% of the sample.

Overall results and qualifications from the work: Vaccine-associated CD4 TCRs spanned the whole spike protein, with dominant responses in regions 160-218 and 743-854. Because no day 14 peak-response samples were available, the repertoires could be characterized only after the peak T cell response. In the small 56-69-year group, the increase in depth fell short of significance, most likely because of low power. Reportedly, close to half of the unique spike-specific TCRs recognized epitopes lying outside the regions that are mutated in the B.1.351 and B.1.1.7 variants. Only five to seven AZD1222 recipients were SARS-CoV-2 seropositive at baseline, limiting conclusions about previously exposed vaccinees. Participants were mostly white British and included more females than males, and it was suggested by the authors that clonal diversity may have been underestimated. Spike-specific TCR breadth and depth rose significantly after two AZD1222 doses compared with day 0 and with MenACWY recipients.

Reading from cysteine to phenylalanine, the CDR3 counts 16 amino acids. Only the CDR3 DNA stays, 48 bases, in frame from base 1. According to the germline V gene, CDR1 reads KGHSH and CDR2 reads LQKENI. At the junction V is shortened by 0 bases and J by 5 bases, with 16 bases in between. The time point label, read with the paper, signifies: about 28 days (+/-7) after the second vaccine dose. AZD1222 recipients whose second dose came at about 4 weeks and those whose second dose came at about 12 weeks were combined into one group, since spike-specific TCR depth and breadth did not differ between the two schedules. Vaccinee samples were obtained from the UK trials COV001 and COV002, which included a single-blind randomized controlled phase 2/3 trial of AZD1222 (ChAdOx1 nCoV-19) in healthy adults. For TCRbeta chain sequencing, PBMC samples were collected from trial participants at day 0 and at day 28 after the second dose.

The rearrangement joined TRBV18 to TRBJ1-2; there is no confident call for the D gene. This clonotype originated in an adult who received the AZD1222 COVID-19 vaccine. The sequencing used peripheral blood, collected 28 days after the second AZD1222 dose. The CDR3 protein sequence reads: CASSPPGSGRPYGYTF. DNA sequence: TGTGCCAGCTCACCACCGGGGTCAGGACGCCCTTATGGCTACACCTTC.